This T cell receptor beta chain was sequenced during a study of vaccination effects on CD4 cells after COVID-19. Worth noting for this clone: Its cognate antigen is unknown.

Assay: immunoSEQ multiplex PCR; the TCRdb copy retains only in-frame clones and omits some. The sample lists more than 60,000 clones, around 74% occurring once. Once cultured for 9 to 11 days, the cells underwent separation to obtain CD4+ T cells. Every participant took two doses of the BNT162b2 or mRNA-1273 vaccine. Material: CD4+ T cells from PBMCs cultured without peptide, obtained after COVID-19 vaccination. This clonotype originated in a human donor who received a COVID-19 vaccine.

For the CDR3, the DNA is TGTGCCTGGAGTTTGAGTCTCGCACAAGCTTTCTTT. Amino acids: CAWSLSLAQAFF. The V call is TRBV30, the J call TRBJ1-1; D gene ambiguous. This CDR3 has 12 amino acids. Germline lookup yields CDR1 GTSNPN and CDR2 SVGIG (reference sequence). Trimming removed 2 bases at V and 9 bases at J, with 13 bases between.